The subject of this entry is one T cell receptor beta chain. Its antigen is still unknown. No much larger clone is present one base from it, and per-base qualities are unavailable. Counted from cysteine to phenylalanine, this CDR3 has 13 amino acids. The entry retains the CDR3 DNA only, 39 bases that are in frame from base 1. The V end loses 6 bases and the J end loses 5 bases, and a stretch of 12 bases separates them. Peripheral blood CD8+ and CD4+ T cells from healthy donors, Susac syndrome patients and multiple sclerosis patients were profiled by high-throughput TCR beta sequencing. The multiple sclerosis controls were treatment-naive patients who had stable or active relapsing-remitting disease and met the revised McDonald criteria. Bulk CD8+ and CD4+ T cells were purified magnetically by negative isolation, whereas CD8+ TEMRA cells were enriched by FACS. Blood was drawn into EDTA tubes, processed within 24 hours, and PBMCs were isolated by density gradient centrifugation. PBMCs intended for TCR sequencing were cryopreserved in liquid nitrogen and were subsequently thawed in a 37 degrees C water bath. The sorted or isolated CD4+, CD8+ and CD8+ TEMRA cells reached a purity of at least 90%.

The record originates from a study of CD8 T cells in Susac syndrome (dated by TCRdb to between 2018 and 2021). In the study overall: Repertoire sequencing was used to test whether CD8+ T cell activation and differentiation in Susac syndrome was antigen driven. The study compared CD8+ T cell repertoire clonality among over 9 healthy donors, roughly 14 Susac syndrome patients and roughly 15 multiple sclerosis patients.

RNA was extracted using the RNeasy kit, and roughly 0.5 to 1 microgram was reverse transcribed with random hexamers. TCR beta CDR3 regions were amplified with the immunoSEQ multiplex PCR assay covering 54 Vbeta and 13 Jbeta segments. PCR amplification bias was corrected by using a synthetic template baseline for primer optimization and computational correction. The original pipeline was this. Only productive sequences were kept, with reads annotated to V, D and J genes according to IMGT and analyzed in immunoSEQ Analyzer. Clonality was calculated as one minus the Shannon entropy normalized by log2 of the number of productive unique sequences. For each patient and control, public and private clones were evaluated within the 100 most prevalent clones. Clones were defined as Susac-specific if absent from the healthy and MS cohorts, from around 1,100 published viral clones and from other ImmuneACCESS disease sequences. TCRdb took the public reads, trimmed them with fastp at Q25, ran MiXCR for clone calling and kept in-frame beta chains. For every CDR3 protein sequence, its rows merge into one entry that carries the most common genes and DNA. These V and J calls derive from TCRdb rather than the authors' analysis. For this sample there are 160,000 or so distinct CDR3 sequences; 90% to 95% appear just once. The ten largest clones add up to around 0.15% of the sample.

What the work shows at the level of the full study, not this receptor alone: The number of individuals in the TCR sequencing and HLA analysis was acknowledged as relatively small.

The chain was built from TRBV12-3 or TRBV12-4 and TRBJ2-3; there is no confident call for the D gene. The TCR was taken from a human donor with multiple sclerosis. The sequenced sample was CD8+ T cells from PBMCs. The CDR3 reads CASSRGKGDTQYF. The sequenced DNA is TGTGCCAGCAGCCGCGGAAAAGGAGATACGCAGTATTTT.